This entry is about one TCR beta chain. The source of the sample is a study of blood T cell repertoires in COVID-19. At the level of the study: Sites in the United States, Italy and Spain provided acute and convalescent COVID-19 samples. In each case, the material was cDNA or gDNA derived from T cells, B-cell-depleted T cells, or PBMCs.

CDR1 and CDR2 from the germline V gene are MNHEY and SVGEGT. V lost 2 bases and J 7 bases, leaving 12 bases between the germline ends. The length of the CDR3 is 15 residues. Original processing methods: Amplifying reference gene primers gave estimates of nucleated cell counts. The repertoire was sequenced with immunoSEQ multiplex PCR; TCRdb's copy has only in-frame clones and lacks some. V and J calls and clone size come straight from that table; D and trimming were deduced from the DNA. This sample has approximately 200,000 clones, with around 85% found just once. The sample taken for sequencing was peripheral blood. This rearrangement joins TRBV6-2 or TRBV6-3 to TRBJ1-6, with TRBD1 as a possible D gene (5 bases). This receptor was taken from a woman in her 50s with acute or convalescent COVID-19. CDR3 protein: CASSYTGAWNSPLHF. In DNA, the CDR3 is TGTGCCAGCAGTTACACTGGGGCATGGAATTCACCCCTCCACTTT.